The rows below give T cell receptor beta chains drawn from one sample of a study of CD8 T cells in Susac syndrome. MiXCR, run by TCRdb on the immunoSEQ multiplex PCR reads, gives a single entry per CDR3 protein. The sample comprises approximately 270,000 distinct CDR3 sequences, 85% to 95% of which are singletons, and 0.055% to 0.075% rests with the top ten. The sequenced sample was CD4+ T cells from PBMCs. These receptors were collected from a human donor with multiple sclerosis. Both conserved end residues are part of each CDR3. The D gene is left open where the match is weak. Some rows mark clone size as missing; the rest say once, few, many or name a class of expanded clone.

>TRBV11-2|TRBJ1-1|-|-
TGTGCCAGCAGCGGTCGTCGGACCGAAGCTTTCTTT
CASSGRRTEAFF
>TRBV5-1|TRBJ2-5|-|TRBD2
TGCGCCAGCACCCCCGGGGGGGGCCAAGAGACCCAGTACTTC
CASTPGGGQETQYF
>TRBV4-1|TRBJ1-2|-|-
TGCGCCAGCAGCCAAGAAAAGGGCAAGCTCTATGGCTACACCTTC
CASSQEKGKLYGYTF
>TRBV3-1|TRBJ2-3|-|TRBD2
TGTGCCAGCAGCCAAGGAGCGGGGGGGACGGCAGATACGCAGTATTTT
CASSQGAGGTADTQYF
>TRBV27|TRBJ2-7|few|TRBD1
TGTGCCAGCAGTACCCGACAGGGGAGCTACGAGCAGTACTTC
CASSTRQGSYEQYF
>TRBV5-1|TRBJ2-4|-|-
TGCGCCAGCAGCTTGGCAGGGCGAGGAACGGGAGCCAAAAACATTCAGTACTTC
CASSLAGRGTGAKNIQYF
>TRBV20-1|TRBJ1-1|-|-
TGCAGTGCTAGAGATCCTATTATGAACACTGAAGCTTTCTTT
CSARDPIMNTEAFF
>TRBV6-5|TRBJ1-1|-|-
TGTGCCAGCAGTTACGGTTGGGCAGGGAACACTGAAGCTTTCTTT
CASSYGWAGNTEAFF
>TRBV29-1|TRBJ2-7|-|-
TGCAGCGTTGCTGCGAGTGTCCCCTACGAGCAGTACTTC
CSVAASVPYEQYF
>TRBV9|TRBJ1-1|-|-
TGTGCCAGCAGCGTAGGGCCTGGCACTGAAGCTTTCTTT
CASSVGPGTEAFF
>TRBV19|TRBJ2-7|-|-
TGTGCCAGTGGGACCTACGAGCAGTACTTC
CASGTYEQYF
>TRBV25-1|TRBJ1-1|-|-
TGTGCCAGCAGTGAATCCGGAAAGAACACTGAAGCTTTCTTT
CASSESGKNTEAFF
>TRBV20-1|TRBJ2-1|-|-
TGCAGTGCTAGATGGCTAGCGAGTGTCAATGAGCAGTTCTTC
CSARWLASVNEQFF
>TRBV7-3|TRBJ2-3|-|TRBD1
TGTGCCAGCAGCCCGGACAGGCACACAGATACGCAGTATTTT
CASSPDRHTDTQYF
>TRBV7-8|TRBJ1-2|once|-
TGTGCCAGCAGCCCTAGCCGGGACCATGGCTACACCTTC
CASSPSRDHGYTF
>TRBV5-1|TRBJ1-2|once|-
TGCGCCAGCAGCTCGGAGGGGACTAACTATGGCTACACCTTC
CASSSEGTNYGYTF
>TRBV3-1|TRBJ1-5|-|-
TGTGCCAGCAGCCAAAACCAGAGGAATCAGCCCCAGCATTTT
CASSQNQRNQPQHF
>TRBV13|TRBJ1-5|-|-
TGTGCCAGCAGCTTAGGTCAGGGGCCCAATCAGCCCCAGCATTTT
CASSLGQGPNQPQHF
>TRBV5-4|TRBJ1-1|-|-
TGTGCCAGCAGCTTGGCCGGCAGATACACTGAAGCTTTCTTT
CASSLAGRYTEAFF
>TRBV12-3/TRBV12-4|TRBJ1-4|-|TRBD1
TGTGCCAGCAGCCTACAGGGGGGGTTCGAAAAACTGTTTTTT
CASSLQGGFEKLFF
>TRBV6-6|TRBJ2-1|-|TRBD1
TGTGCCAGCAGTGCCGGACAGGGATATAATGAGCAGTTCTTC
CASSAGQGYNEQFF
>TRBV7-9|TRBJ1-5|few|-
TGTGCCAGCAGTTCGGACGGGGGGCAGCCCCAGCATTTT
CASSSDGGQPQHF
>TRBV14|TRBJ1-4|-|TRBD1
TGTGCCAGCAGCCGACCCGGGACAGGGAGTGAAAAACTGTTTTTT
CASSRPGTGSEKLFF
>TRBV6-1|TRBJ2-1|-|-
TGTGCCAGCAGAGTGGACGGTAGCTCCTACAATGAGCAGTTCTTC
CASRVDGSSYNEQFF
>TRBV27|TRBJ2-4|-|-
TGTGCCAGCAGATTTACCGGGACAGCCAAAAACATTCAGTACTTC
CASRFTGTAKNIQYF
>TRBV4-2|TRBJ2-7|once|-
TGTGCCAGCAGCCAGGAACAGGGTGGGGAGCAGTACTTC
CASSQEQGGEQYF
>TRBV19|TRBJ1-5|-|-
TGTGCCACGTGGGGTCAGGGAGGCGGCAATCAGCCCCAGCATTTT
CATWGQGGGNQPQHF
>TRBV13|TRBJ2-3|-|-
TGTGCCAGCAGCCCCTACTCTAGGGCTGCGGGAGATACGCAGTATTTT
CASSPYSRAAGDTQYF
>TRBV9|TRBJ2-1|-|TRBD1
TGTGCCAGCAGCGTAAGCGGACAGGGGGCTAATGAGCAGTTCTTC
CASSVSGQGANEQFF
>TRBV29-1|TRBJ2-1|-|TRBD1
TGCAGCGGTGGACAGGGTATGAATGAGCAGTTCTTC
CSGGQGMNEQFF
>TRBV20-1|TRBJ2-5|-|TRBD1
TGCAGTGCTATGGGGGGACAGGGGGGGGAGACCCAGTACTTC
CSAMGGQGGETQYF
>TRBV30|TRBJ1-4|-|-
TGTGCCTGGAGTACCAACGCAGGGGTGGGGGAAAAACTGTTTTTT
CAWSTNAGVGEKLFF
>TRBV7-3|TRBJ2-1|once|TRBD2
TGTGCCAGCAGCTCGGGACTAGCGGGTGAGCAGTTCTTC
CASSSGLAGEQFF
>TRBV5-1|TRBJ1-4|-|-
TGCGCCAGCTCACCCTCGAGCCCTAATGAAAAACTGTTTTTT
CASSPSSPNEKLFF
>TRBV3-1|TRBJ2-6|once|TRBD1
TGTGCCAGCAGCCAATGGCAGGGGGCGCAAGGGGCCAACGTCCTGACTTTC
CASSQWQGAQGANVLTF
>TRBV15|TRBJ2-1|-|-
TGTGCCACCAGGATACAGGGATCCTACAATGAGCAGTTCTTC
CATRIQGSYNEQFF
>TRBV6-5|TRBJ1-2|-|-
TGTGCCAGCAGCCGGGACCCGGTGGGTGGCTACACCTTC
CASSRDPVGGYTF
>TRBV5-1|TRBJ1-1|few|TRBD1
TGCGCCAGCAGCCTAAAGGACAGGTTGGGGGAAGCTTTCTTT
CASSLKDRLGEAFF
>TRBV4-2|TRBJ1-1|-|-
TGTGCCAGCAGCACGGACAAATACACTGAAGCTTTCTTT
CASSTDKYTEAFF
>TRBV7-9|TRBJ2-2|few|TRBD1
TGTGCCAGCAGCTACAGGGGCACCGGGGAGCTGTTTTTT
CASSYRGTGELFF
>TRBV29-1|TRBJ2-7|-|-
TGCAGCGTTGTGGGGGGGCGGGACGAGCAGTACTTC
CSVVGGRDEQYF
>TRBV6-5|TRBJ2-5|-|-
TGTGCCAGCATTAGTGATTGGGGCCGACAGGGCCGGTCCGGGGGAGCGACCCAGTACTTC
CASISDWGRQGRSGGATQYF
>TRBV12-5|TRBJ2-2|-|TRBD1
TGTGCTAGTGGTTTGGTCGGACAGGCCGGGGAGCTGTTTTTT
CASGLVGQAGELFF
>TRBV12-3/TRBV12-4|TRBJ2-3|-|TRBD2
TGTGCCAGCAACTCCGATATAGCGGGGGGCACAGATACGCAGTATTTT
CASNSDIAGGTDTQYF
>TRBV19|TRBJ2-7|-|-
TGTGCCAGTAGTATCGTTGCGCCCGGCGGGAACGAGCAGTACTTC
CASSIVAPGGNEQYF
>TRBV6-2/TRBV6-3|TRBJ2-2|once|-
TGTGCCAGCACCTCGGGTACCGGGGAGCTGTTTTTT
CASTSGTGELFF
>TRBV13|TRBJ2-5|-|TRBD1
TGTGCCAGCAGCTCCGACAGGGCGCAAGAGACCCAGTACTTC
CASSSDRAQETQYF
>TRBV6-4|TRBJ2-5|once|-
TGTGCCAGCAGTGAGGATTGGGGTTCCGAGACCCAGTACTTC
CASSEDWGSETQYF
>TRBV5-1|TRBJ2-7|-|TRBD1
TGCGCCAGCAGCGACGGGACAGGGTCTCTCGAGCAGTACTTC
CASSDGTGSLEQYF
>TRBV4-1|TRBJ1-2|-|-
TGCGCCAGCAGCCAATCGACGGAGTTCTATGGCTACACCTTC
CASSQSTEFYGYTF
>TRBV19|TRBJ1-5|-|-
TGTGCCAGTAGTATGTCCGGGGGAGGCAATCAGCCCCAGCATTTT
CASSMSGGGNQPQHF